This T cell receptor beta chain emerged from a study of OX40 agonist ivuxolimab in advanced cancers. Across the study: Clinicians treated patients with ivuxolimab, an agonistic anti-OX40 (CD134) antibody. Prior checkpoint blockade (anti-PD-1, anti-PD-L1 or anti-CTLA-4) was permitted; 40% had it.

The CDR3 runs to 16 residues. V shed 0 bases and J 1 base; nucleotides not matched to a gene: 2. Germline V gene data show CDR1 as MGHRA and CDR2 as YSYEKL. Using immunoSEQ multiplex PCR, the repertoire was profiled, and TCRdb retains in-frame clones only, with some absent. The repertoire holds about 100,000 clones, with around 93% as singletons. The receptor's source is an adult with an advanced solid tumor such as melanoma, head and neck, liver or kidney cancer. This specimen was CD4+ or CD8+ T cells sorted from blood, taken in a trial of the OX40 agonist ivuxolimab. V and J are TRBV4-1 and TRBJ2-3; 9 positions match TRBD2. The CDR3 protein is CASSQDGGRGTDTQYF. The CDR3 DNA reads as TGCGCCAGCAGCCAAGATGGCGGGAGGGGCACAGATACGCAGTATTTT.